This T cell receptor beta chain was profiled in a study of blood T cell repertoires in COVID-19. Study-wide background: Sites in the United States, Italy and Spain provided acute and convalescent COVID-19 samples. The analysed material was cDNA or gDNA that came from T cells, B-cell-depleted T cells, or PBMCs.

Patients from Seattle were sampled longitudinally, starting during active infection. This clone was seen only a few times. Source study methods: Amplification from reference gene primers served as the basis for estimated nucleated cell counts. Profiled with immunoSEQ multiplex PCR; TCRdb holds only in-frame clones, not every one. V and J calls and clone size are copied from that table; D and trimming were computed from the DNA. The table has about 170,000 clones, around four fifths seen once. The ends were cut back, 4 bases at V and 7 bases at J, with 8 bases in the middle. The CDR3 consists of 12 residues.

Sequencing was carried out using peripheral blood. The receptor was derived from a woman of 80 years or more with COVID-19, enrolled during active disease. The chain couples TRBV12-3 or TRBV12-4 to TRBJ1-5; D ambiguous. CDR3 in DNA: TGTGCCAGCAGTTACGGAGGGCAGCCCCAGCATTTT. This gives the protein CASSYGGQPQHF.